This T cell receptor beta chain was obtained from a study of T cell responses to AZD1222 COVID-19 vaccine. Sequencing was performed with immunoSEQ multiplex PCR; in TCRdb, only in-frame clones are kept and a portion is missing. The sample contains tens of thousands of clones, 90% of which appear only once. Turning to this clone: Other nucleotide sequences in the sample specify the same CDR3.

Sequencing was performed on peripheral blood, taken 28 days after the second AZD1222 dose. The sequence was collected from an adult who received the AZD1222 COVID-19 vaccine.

The CDR3 loop is CASSSGNYGYTF. CDR3 nucleotide sequence: TGTGCCAGCAGCTCCGGGAACTATGGCTACACCTTC. V gene TRBV5-6 combines with J gene TRBJ1-2, with no clear D. The CDR3 has 12 residues. Germline-derived CDR1 and CDR2 are SGHDT and YYEEEE. Trimming removed 3 bases at V and 2 bases at J, with 5 bases between.